Following are 13 T cell receptor beta chains from one sample sequenced in a study of T cell responses to AZD1222 COVID-19 vaccine. Method: immunoSEQ multiplex PCR; TCRdb's copy keeps in-frame clones and lacks some. This sample has roughly 180,000 clones, with 92% found just once. Sample: peripheral blood, taken 28 days after the second AZD1222 dose. These receptors originate from an adult who received the AZD1222 COVID-19 vaccine.

V and J are TRBV27 and TRBJ2-5; 11 bases are shared with TRBD2. Germline-derived CDR1 and CDR2 are MNHEY and SMNVEV (reference sequence). V lost 2 bases, J lost 4 bases, and 6 bases stayed unmatched. The CDR3 spans 16 residues. CDR3 amino acids: CASSLIAGGPRETQYF. Written as DNA, the CDR3 is TGTGCCAGCAGTTTAATAGCGGGAGGGCCTCGAGAGACCCAGTACTTC.

The V call is TRBV10-3, the J call TRBJ2-7; TRBD1 aligns across 8 bases. J was trimmed by 2 bases and V by 11 bases; bases with no gene match: 2. Germline V gives CDR1 ENHRY, CDR2 SYGVKD. This CDR3 region has 11 residues. DNA for the CDR3: TGTGCCGCACAGGGGGCCTACGAGCAGTACTTC. Residues: CAAQGAYEQYF.

The chain carries TRBV5-4 and TRBJ2-3; D is unclear. CDR1 and CDR2 from the germline V gene are SGHNT and YYREEE (reference sequence). The CDR3 sequence is 12 residues long. V was pared by 6 bases and J by 5 bases, with 10 bases between. The CDR3 sequence: CASKSQEDTQYF. The CDR3 DNA sequence: TGTGCCAGCAAATCCCAGGAAGATACGCAGTATTTT. Full variable domain (outside the CDR3, taken from reference TRBV5-4 and TRBJ2-3): ETGVTQSPTHLIKTRGQQVTLRCSSQSGHNTVSWYQQALGQGPQFIFQYYREEENGRGNFPPRFSGLQFPNYSSELNVNALELDDSALYLCASKSQEDTQYFGPGTRLTVL.

This clone was recorded once. This chain uses TRBV28 with TRBJ2-3; D may correspond to TRBD1 or TRBD2 (5 bases each). The CDR3 is 14 residues long. Germline-derived CDR1 and CDR2 are MDHEN and SYDVKM. The CDR3 is CALKPGRTADTQYF. CDR3 coding DNA: TGTGCTCTTAAACCGGGGCGCACGGCAGATACGCAGTATTTT.

This chain uses TRBV18 with TRBJ2-7; TRBD1 or TRBD2 may be the D gene (7 bases each). The V end lost 6 bases, the J end lost 2 bases, and 14 bases lay between the germline ends. The CDR3 is 14 residues long. The germline CDR1 and CDR2 sequences are KGHSH and LQKENI. The CDR3: CASSSQGTTYEQYF. Written as DNA, the CDR3 is TGTGCCAGCTCCTCACAGGGGACTACCTACGAGCAGTACTTC.

Details on this clone: At one boundary the junction diverges from the germline segment, which might be a read error. The gene calls are TRBV12-3 or TRBV12-4 and TRBJ2-7; D may be TRBD1 or TRBD2 (6 bases each). The CDR3 has 13 amino acids. The CDR3 spells CASSLGGLREQYF. In nucleotides, the CDR3 is TGTGCCAGCAGCTTAGGGGGACTTCGCGAGCAGTACTTC.

The rearrangement links TRBV4-3 to TRBJ1-1, with TRBD1 as a possible D gene (5 bases). In germline, CDR1 is LGHNA, CDR2 YSLEER. The germline V and J ends were trimmed by 0 bases and 7 bases, with 9 bases remaining between them. CDR3 length: 13 residues. The CDR3 here is CASSQDRESEAFF. The DNA of the CDR3 is TGCGCCAGCAGCCAAGACAGGGAAAGTGAAGCTTTCTTT.

The V gene is TRBV18, the J gene TRBJ1-3; a possible D gene is TRBD1 (5 bases). V lost 2 bases, J lost 8 bases, and 7 bases lay in between. CDR1 is KGHSH and CDR2 is LQKENI in the germline V gene. The CDR3 sequence is 12 residues long. DNA of the CDR3: TGTGCCAGCTCACCAACGGGGGACACCATATATTTT. Translating it yields CASSPTGDTIYF.

The chain employs TRBV2 and TRBJ1-4; D is possibly TRBD1 (6 bases). CDR1 and CDR2 from the germline V gene are SNHLY and FYNNEI. This CDR3 contains 13 residues. Trimming took off 3 bases at V and 6 bases at J, with 8 bases between the two ends. Here the CDR3 reads CASSDRGDEKLFF. The CDR3 DNA reads as TGTGCCAGCAGTGACAGGGGCGATGAAAAACTGTTTTTT.

The chain joins TRBV4-3 to TRBJ2-1; no firm D call. The CDR3 sequence is 16 residues long. Trimming left V 1 base short and J 0 bases short, with 10 bases between. CDR1 is LGHNA, CDR2 YSLEER, per germline. The CDR3 protein is CASSQVAKSSYNEQFF. The CDR3 DNA reads as TGCGCCAGCAGCCAAGTTGCGAAGAGCTCCTACAATGAGCAGTTCTTC.

V gene TRBV6-5 combines with J gene TRBJ2-3; possible D gene TRBD2, 7 bases. Germline-derived CDR1 and CDR2 are MNHEY and SVGAGI. The CDR3 contains 14 residues. The V and J ends lost 4 bases and 6 bases respectively, with 14 bases between them. CDR3 sequence reads: CASSWRGPGDTQYF. The DNA for the CDR3 is TGTGCCAGCAGTTGGCGGGGGCCTGGGGATACGCAGTATTTT.

This clone was observed once. V is TRBV5-6 and J is TRBJ2-7, with 10 bases identical to TRBD1. The CDR3 consists of 16 residues. From germline, CDR1 is SGHDT and CDR2 YYEEEE. V gave up 4 bases and J gave up 0 bases; unmatched junction bases: 7. For the CDR3, the DNA is TGTGCCAGCAGCCCCCATGGGGACAGGGGCTCCTACGAGCAGTACTTC. It encodes CASSPHGDRGSYEQYF.

The CDR3 DNA reads as TGTGCCAGCAGTTTATCGGGCGTCGGGAACACTGAAGCTTTCTTT. Its protein is CASSLSGVGNTEAFF. The gene calls are TRBV27 and TRBJ1-1, with no clear D. Trimming took off 0 bases at V and 1 base at J, with 9 bases between the two ends. This CDR3 region has 15 residues. Germline CDR1 reads MNHEY; CDR2 reads SMNVEV (reference sequence).